Following are 8 T cell receptor beta chains from one sample sequenced in a study of T cell changes during pregnancy in multiple sclerosis. Data came from immunoSEQ multiplex PCR; TCRdb stores just in-frame clones and leaves some out. There are under 35,000 clones in the sample; 85% to 95% occur only once, and about 0.76% lies in the top ten. This material consisted of CD4+ T cells from peripheral blood mononuclear cells, taken in the first trimester of pregnancy. The receptor set was obtained from a female donor with multiple sclerosis, enrolled in a pregnancy study.

The chain is built from TRBV4-3 and TRBJ2-1, with D possibly TRBD1 on 5 matching bases. Per germline, CDR1 LGHNA and CDR2 YSLEER. This CDR3 is 14 amino acids long. Trimming left V 0 bases short and J 8 bases short, with 11 bases between. This CDR3 is CASSQDYSRDEQFF. Here the CDR3 DNA reads TGCGCCAGCAGCCAAGATTATAGCAGGGATGAGCAGTTCTTC.

The chain recombines TRBV5-6 with TRBJ2-1, with 9 bases aligning to TRBD2. This CDR3 spans 15 amino acids. In germline, CDR1 is SGHDT, CDR2 YYEEEE. The V and J ends lost 3 bases and 6 bases, in that order; junction bases with no gene match: 7. The CDR3 spells CASSWAGGPGNEQFF. CDR3 in DNA: TGTGCCAGCAGCTGGGCGGGGGGGCCAGGCAATGAGCAGTTCTTC.

The chain has TRBV5-1 and TRBJ1-3; D might be TRBD1 (5 bases). This CDR3 comprises 16 residues. From germline, CDR1 is SGHRS and CDR2 YFSETQ. V was shortened by 4 bases and J by 7 bases, with 21 bases between the two germline ends. The CDR3 loop reads CASSAGLTIGVNTIYF. The CDR3 DNA reads TGCGCCAGCAGCGCGGGGCTGACTATCGGGGTGAACACCATATATTTT.

CDR3 in DNA: TGTGCCGCCGTGGGACAGTTGAACACTGAAGCTTTCTTT. Its protein product is CAAVGQLNTEAFF. The chain uses TRBV6-6 and TRBJ1-1; 7 bases align to TRBD1. The CDR3 extends over 13 amino acids. Germline values: CDR1 MNHNY, CDR2 SVGAGI (reference sequence). Unmatched junction bases numbered 6, after V lost 11 bases and J lost 0 bases.

The V and J genes are TRBV6-5 and TRBJ2-6; 10 nucleotides align to TRBD1. In germline, CDR1 is MNHEY, CDR2 SVGAGI. The CDR3 totals 15 residues. Unmatched junction bases numbered 3, after V lost 8 bases and J lost 2 bases. The CDR3, as DNA: TGTGCCAGCCGGGGGACAGGGGCTGGGGCCAACGTCCTGACTTTC. Translation gives CASRGTGAGANVLTF.

V gene TRBV6-4 combines with J gene TRBJ1-6; 8 nucleotides align to TRBD1. The CDR3 totals 16 residues. V shed 5 bases, J shed 10 bases, and the junction held 13 bases outside the gene matches. CDR1 and CDR2 (germline): MRHNA, SNTAGT. The DNA for the CDR3 is TGTGCCAGCAGTCCTACTCCCGGGACAGGCGCCTCACCCCTCCACTTT. Encoded protein: CASSPTPGTGASPLHF.

This rearrangement joins TRBV30 to TRBJ1-4, with D possibly matching TRBD1 (6 bases). Germline V gene data show CDR1 as GTSNPN and CDR2 as SVGIG (reference sequence). V lost 4 bases and J 4 bases, leaving 13 bases between the germline ends. The CDR3 runs to 14 residues. The CDR3 DNA is TGTGCCTGGACCCTGGGGGCGATTAATGAAAAACTGTTTTTT. Its translation is CAWTLGAINEKLFF.

The V call is TRBV5-1, the J call TRBJ1-1; 7 bases line up with TRBD1. Per germline, CDR1 SGHRS and CDR2 YFSETQ. This CDR3 has 16 amino acids. The V gene end was trimmed by 0 bases and the J gene end by 3 bases; junction bases not matched to a gene: 8. CDR3 sequence (DNA): TGCGCCAGCAGCTTGGGACCCGGGACAGCATACACTGAAGCTTTCTTT. Amino acids: CASSLGPGTAYTEAFF.